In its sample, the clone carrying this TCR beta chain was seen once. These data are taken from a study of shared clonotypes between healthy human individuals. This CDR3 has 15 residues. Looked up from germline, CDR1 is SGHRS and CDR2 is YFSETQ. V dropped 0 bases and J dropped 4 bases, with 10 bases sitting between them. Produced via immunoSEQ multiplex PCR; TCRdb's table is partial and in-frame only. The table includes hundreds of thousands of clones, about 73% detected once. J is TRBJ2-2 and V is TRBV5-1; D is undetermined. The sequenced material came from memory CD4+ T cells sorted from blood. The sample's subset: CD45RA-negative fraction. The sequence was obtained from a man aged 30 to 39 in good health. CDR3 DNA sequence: TGCGCCAGCAGCTTGGTAGACCGGCCCACCGGGGAGCTGTTTTTT. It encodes CASSLVDRPTGELFF.